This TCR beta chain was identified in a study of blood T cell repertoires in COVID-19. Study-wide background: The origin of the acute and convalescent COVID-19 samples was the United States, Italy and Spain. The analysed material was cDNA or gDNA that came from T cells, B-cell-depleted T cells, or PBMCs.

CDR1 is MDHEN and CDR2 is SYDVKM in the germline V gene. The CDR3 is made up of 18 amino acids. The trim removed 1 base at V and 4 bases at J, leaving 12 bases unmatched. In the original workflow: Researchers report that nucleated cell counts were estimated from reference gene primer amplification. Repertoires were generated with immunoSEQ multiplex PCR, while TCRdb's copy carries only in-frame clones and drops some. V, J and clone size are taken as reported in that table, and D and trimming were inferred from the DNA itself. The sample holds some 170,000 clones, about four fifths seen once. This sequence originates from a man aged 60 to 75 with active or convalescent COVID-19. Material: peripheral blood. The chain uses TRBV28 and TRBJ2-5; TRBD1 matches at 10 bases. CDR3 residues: CASSLSTGTGALLETQYF. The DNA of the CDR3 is TGTGCCAGCAGTTTATCCACCGGGACAGGGGCTCTCTTAGAGACCCAGTACTTC.